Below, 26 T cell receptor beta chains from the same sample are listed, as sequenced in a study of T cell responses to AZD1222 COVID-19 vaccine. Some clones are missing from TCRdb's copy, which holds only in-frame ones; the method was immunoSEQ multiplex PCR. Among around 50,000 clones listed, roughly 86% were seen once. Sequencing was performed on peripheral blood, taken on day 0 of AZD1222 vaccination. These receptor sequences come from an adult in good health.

This CDR3 reads CASSLGQNNSPLHF. The DNA of the CDR3 is TGCGCCAGCAGCTTGGGACAGAATAATTCACCCCTCCACTTT. The chain uses TRBV5-1 and TRBJ1-6; D possibly corresponds to TRBD1 (5 bases). The CDR3 consists of 14 residues. Per the germline V gene, CDR1 is SGHRS and CDR2 is YFSETQ. V shed 0 bases and J shed 5 bases, with 6 bases lying between them.

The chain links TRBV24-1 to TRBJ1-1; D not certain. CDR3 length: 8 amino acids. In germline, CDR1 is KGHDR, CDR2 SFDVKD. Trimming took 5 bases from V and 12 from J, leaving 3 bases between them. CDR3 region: CATSGTFF. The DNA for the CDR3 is TGTGCCACCAGTGGTACTTTCTTT.

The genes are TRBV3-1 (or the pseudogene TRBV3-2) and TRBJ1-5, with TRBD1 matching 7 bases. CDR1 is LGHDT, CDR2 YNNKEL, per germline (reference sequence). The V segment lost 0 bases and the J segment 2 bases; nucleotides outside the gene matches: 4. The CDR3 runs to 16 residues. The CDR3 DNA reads TGTGCCAGCAGCCAAGACACAGGGGTCGGCAATCAGCCCCAGCATTTT. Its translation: CASSQDTGVGNQPQHF.

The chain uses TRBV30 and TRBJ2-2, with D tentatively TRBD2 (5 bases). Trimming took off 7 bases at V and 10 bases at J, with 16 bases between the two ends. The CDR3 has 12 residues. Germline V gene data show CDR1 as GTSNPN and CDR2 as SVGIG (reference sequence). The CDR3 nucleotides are TGTGCCTCCCGAGATAGCGAAAAGGAGCTGTTTTTT. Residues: CASRDSEKELFF.

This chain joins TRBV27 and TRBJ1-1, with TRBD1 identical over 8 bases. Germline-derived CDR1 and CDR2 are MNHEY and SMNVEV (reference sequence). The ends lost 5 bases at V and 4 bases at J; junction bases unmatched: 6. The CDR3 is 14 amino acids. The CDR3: CASSARQGITEAFF. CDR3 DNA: TGTGCCAGCAGTGCCCGACAGGGGATCACTGAAGCTTTCTTT.

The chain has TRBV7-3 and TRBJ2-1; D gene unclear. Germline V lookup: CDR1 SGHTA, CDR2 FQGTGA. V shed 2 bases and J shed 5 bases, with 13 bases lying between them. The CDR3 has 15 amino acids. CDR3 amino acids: CASSLDPLENNEQFF. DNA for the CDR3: TGTGCCAGCAGCTTAGATCCCCTAGAGAACAATGAGCAGTTCTTC.

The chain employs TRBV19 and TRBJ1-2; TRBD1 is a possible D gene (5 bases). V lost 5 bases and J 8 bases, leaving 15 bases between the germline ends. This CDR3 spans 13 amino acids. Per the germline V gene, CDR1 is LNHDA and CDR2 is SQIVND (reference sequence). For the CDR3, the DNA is TGTGCCAGTAGTGGGACGACCTCGACCGGCTACACCTTC. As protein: CASSGTTSTGYTF.

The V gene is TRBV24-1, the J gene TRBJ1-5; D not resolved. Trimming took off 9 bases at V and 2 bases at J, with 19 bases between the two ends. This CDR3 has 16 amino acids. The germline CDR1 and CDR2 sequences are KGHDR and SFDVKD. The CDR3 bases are TGTGCCACCCCAAATCGGGATGGTGATGGCAATCAGCCCCAGCATTTT. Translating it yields CATPNRDGDGNQPQHF.

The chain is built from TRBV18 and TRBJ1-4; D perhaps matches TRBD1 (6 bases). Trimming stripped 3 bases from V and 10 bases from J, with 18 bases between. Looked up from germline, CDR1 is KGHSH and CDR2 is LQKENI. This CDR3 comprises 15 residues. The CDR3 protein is CASSPQATGTVKLFF. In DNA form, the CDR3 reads TGTGCCAGCTCACCGCAGGCTACAGGGACGGTAAAACTGTTTTTT.

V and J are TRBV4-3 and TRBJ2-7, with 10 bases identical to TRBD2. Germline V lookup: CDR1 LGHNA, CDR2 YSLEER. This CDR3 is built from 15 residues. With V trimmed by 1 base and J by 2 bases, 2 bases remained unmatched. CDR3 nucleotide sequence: TGCGCCAGCAGCCAAGGGACTAGCGGAACCTACGAGCAGTACTTC. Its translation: CASSQGTSGTYEQYF.

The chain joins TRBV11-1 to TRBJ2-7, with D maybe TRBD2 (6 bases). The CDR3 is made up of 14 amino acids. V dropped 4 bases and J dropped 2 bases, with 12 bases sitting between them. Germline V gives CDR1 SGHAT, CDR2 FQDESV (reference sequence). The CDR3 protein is CASSSGTRPYEQYF. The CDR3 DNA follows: TGTGCCAGCAGCTCCGGGACTCGCCCCTACGAGCAGTACTTC.

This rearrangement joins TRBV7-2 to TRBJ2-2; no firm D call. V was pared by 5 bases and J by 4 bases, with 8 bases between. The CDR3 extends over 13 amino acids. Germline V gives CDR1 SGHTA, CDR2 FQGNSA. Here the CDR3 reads CASSTGPTGELFF. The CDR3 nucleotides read TGTGCCAGCAGCACCGGACCCACCGGGGAGCTGTTTTTT. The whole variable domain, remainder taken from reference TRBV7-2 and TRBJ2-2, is GAGVSQSPSNKVTEKGKDVELRCDPISGHTALYWYRQSLGQGLEFLIYFQGNSAPDKSGLPSDRFSAERTGGSVSTLTIQRTQQEDSAVYLCASSTGPTGELFFGEGSRLTVL.

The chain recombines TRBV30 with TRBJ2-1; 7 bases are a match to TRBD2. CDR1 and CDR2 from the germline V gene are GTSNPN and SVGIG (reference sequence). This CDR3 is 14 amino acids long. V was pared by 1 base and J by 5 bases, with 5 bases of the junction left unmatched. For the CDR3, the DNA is TGTGCCTGGAGTGGTACTAGCGCAGACAATGAGCAGTTCTTC. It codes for CAWSGTSADNEQFF.

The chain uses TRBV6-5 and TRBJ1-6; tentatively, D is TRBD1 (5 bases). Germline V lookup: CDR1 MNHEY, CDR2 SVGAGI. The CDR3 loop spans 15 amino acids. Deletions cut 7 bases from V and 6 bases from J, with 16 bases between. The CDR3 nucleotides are TGTGCCAGCACCACTAGAGACAGTACTAATTCACCCCTCCACTTT. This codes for CASTTRDSTNSPLHF.

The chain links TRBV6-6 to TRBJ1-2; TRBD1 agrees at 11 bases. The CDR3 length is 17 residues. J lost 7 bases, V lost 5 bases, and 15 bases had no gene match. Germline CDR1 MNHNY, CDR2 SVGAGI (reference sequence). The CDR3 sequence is CASSLTGTGGTLSGYTF. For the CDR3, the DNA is TGTGCCAGCAGTCTTACCGGGACAGGGGGTACCCTCTCTGGCTACACCTTC.

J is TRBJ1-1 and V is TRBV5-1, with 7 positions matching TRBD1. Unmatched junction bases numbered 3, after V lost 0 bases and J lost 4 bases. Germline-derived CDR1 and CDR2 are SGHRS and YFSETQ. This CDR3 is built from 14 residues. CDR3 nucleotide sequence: TGCGCCAGCAGCTTGGGACAGGGAGGCACTGAAGCTTTCTTT. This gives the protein CASSLGQGGTEAFF. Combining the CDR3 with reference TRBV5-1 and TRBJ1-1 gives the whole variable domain KAGVTQTPRYLIKTRGQQVTLSCSPISGHRSVSWYQQTPGQGLQFLFEYFSETQRNKGNFPGRFSGRQFSNSRSEMNVSTLELGDSALYLCASSLGQGGTEAFFGQGTRLTVV.

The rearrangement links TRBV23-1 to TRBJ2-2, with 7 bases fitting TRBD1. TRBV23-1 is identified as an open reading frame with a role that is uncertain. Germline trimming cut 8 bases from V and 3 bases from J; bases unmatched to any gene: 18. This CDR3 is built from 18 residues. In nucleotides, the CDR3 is TGCGCCAGCGTTACAGGGGTTCGAGACCGAGAAGACACCGGGGAGCTGTTTTTT. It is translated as CASVTGVRDREDTGELFF.

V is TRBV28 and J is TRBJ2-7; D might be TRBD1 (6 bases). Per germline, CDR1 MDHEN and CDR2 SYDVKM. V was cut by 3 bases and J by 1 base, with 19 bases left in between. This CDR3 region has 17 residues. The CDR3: CASSFNAARTVSYEQYF. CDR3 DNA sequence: TGTGCCAGCAGTTTCAATGCGGCCCGGACAGTGTCCTACGAGCAGTACTTC.

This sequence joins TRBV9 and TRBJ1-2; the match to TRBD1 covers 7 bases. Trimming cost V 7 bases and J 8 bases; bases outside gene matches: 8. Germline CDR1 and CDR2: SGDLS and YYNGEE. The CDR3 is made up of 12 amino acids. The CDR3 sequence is CASGTQGIGYTF. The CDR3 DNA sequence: TGTGCCAGCGGGACACAGGGGATAGGCTACACCTTC.

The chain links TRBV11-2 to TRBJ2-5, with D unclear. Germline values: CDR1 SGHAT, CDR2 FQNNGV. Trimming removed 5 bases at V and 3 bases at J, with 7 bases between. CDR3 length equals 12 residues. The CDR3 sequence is CASSATKETQYF. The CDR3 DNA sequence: TGTGCCAGCAGCGCAACTAAAGAGACCCAGTACTTC.

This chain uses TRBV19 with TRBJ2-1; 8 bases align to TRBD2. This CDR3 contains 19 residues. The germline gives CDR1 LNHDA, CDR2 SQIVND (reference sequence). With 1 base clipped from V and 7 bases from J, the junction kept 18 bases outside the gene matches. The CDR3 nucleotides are TGTGCCAGTAGTATAGGGCCCTTATACGGGAGGGCCGTTTTGAATGAGCAGTTCTTC. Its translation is CASSIGPLYGRAVLNEQFF. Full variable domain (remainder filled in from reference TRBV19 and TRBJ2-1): DGGITQSPKYLFRKEGQNVTLSCEQNLNHDAMYWYRQDPGQGLRLIYYSQIVNDFQKGDIAEGYSVSREKKESFPLTVTSAQKNPTAFYLCASSIGPLYGRAVLNEQFFGPGTRLTVL.

For the CDR3, the DNA is TGTGCCAGCAGTACCACTATGCAGAGGGGAGACCAGCATTTT. It codes for CASSTTMQRGDQHF. V usage is TRBV28 and J usage is TRBJ1-5, with a possible D match to TRBD1 (5 bases). Germline CDR1 MDHEN, CDR2 SYDVKM. The CDR3 loop spans 14 amino acids. Trimming took 5 bases from V and 12 from J, leaving 20 bases between them.

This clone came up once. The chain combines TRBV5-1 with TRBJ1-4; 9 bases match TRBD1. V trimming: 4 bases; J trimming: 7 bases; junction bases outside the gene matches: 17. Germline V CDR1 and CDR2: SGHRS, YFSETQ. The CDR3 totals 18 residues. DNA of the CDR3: TGCGCCAGCAGCCCCGTTAGTGGGGGACAGGGAGTTGGTGAAAAACTGTTTTTT. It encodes CASSPVSGGQGVGEKLFF. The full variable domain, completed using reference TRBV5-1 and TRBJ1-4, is KAGVTQTPRYLIKTRGQQVTLSCSPISGHRSVSWYQQTPGQGLQFLFEYFSETQRNKGNFPGRFSGRQFSNSRSEMNVSTLELGDSALYLCASSPVSGGQGVGEKLFFGSGTQLSVL.

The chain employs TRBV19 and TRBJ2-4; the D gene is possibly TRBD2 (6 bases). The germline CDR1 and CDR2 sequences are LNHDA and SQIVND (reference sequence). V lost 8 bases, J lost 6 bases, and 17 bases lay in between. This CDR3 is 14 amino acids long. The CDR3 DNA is TGTGCCAGTCTCGCGGGATTCCCCCTAAACATTCAGTACTTC. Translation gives CASLAGFPLNIQYF.

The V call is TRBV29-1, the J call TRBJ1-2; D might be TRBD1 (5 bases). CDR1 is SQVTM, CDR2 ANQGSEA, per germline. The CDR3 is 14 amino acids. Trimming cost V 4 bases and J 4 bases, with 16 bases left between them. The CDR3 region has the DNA TGCAGCGTTGCTTACCCGGGACGGGCCTATGGCTACACCTTC. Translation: CSVAYPGRAYGYTF. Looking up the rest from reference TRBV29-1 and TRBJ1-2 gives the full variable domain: SAVISQKPSRDICQRGTSLTIQCQVDSQVTMMFWYRQQPGQSLTLIATANQGSEATYESGFVIDKFPISRPNLTFSTLTVSNMSPEDSSIYLCSVAYPGRAYGYTFGSGTRLTVV.

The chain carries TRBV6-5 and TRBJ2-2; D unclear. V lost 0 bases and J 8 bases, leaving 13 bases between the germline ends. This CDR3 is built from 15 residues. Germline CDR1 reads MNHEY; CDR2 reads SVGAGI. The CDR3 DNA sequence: TGTGCCAGCAGTTACTCCTTGGGATCAGCGGGGGAGCTGTTTTTT. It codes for CASSYSLGSAGELFF.